This T cell receptor (beta chain) was identified in a study of Ad26.COV2.S vaccination and SARS-CoV-2 variants. As for the study in general: Once or twice, 56 days apart, Ad26.COV2.S was delivered intramuscularly. Study-wide findings and caveats: Recipients of vaccine and of placebo showed similar breadth of their non-spike TCR repertoires.

This CDR3 is 16 amino acids long. The repertoire was sequenced with immunoSEQ multiplex PCR; TCRdb's copy has only in-frame clones and lacks some. The sample lists just under 250,000 clones, 85% to 90% occurring once. As to treatment: 15 to 20 received Ad26.COV2.S at low or high dose, single or two shots; about five received placebo; per-sample allocation not given. Samples came from day 63 after the first vaccine or placebo injection. What was given as vaccine was an Ad26 vector encoding Wuhan-strain SARS-CoV-2 spike. This clone was seen just once. Its antigen is unknown. The clonotype originates from a person between 18 and 60 years old who received the Ad26.COV2.S COVID-19 vaccine or a placebo. The V and J genes are TRBV21-1 and TRBJ1-2; the table gives TRBD1 as D, unverified against the DNA. TRBV21-1 is termed a pseudogene. The material was peripheral blood, obtained in a trial of Ad26.COV2.S vaccine versus placebo. The CDR3 DNA reads TGTGCCAGCAGCAAAGGGCGGGACAGGGTTGTACGCGGCTACACCTTC. Its translation: CASSKGRDRVVRGYTF.